This TCR beta chain was identified during a study of human T cells and chemical hapten exposure. In the study overall: There were weekly diphenylcyclopropenone doses to the scalp for patients throughout the roughly 24-week study.

Time point reported: patch test 3, about 24 weeks after DPC sensitization. Treatment in this sample: therapeutic diphenylcyclopropenone sensitization with weekly scalp DPC. TCRdb processed the RACE reads anew with MiXCR; each CDR3 protein has one entry. The data contain about 82,000 distinct CDR3 sequences, 13% of them seen just once; the ten biggest clones take up more than 4.5%. The CDR3 is 17 amino acids. Trimming left V 8 bases short and J 2 bases short, with 22 bases between. Sequences were derived from whole blood, sampled in connection with sensitization to the hapten diphenylcyclopropenone (DPC). This rearrangement joins TRBV12-3 or TRBV12-4 to TRBJ1-5, with a possible D match to TRBD1 (5 bases). The TCR sequence derives from a woman between 50 and 59 years old with alopecia areata. Some clones in this sample may be carry-over from other donors' samples. CDR3 DNA sequence: TGTGCCAGCGGCTTGGGACTGGCCCGAATTGGCAATCAGCCCCAGCATTTT. This sequence encodes CASGLGLARIGNQPQHF.